One and the same sample provided the 27 T cell receptor beta chains below, sequenced in a study of blood T cell repertoires in COVID-19. Using immunoSEQ multiplex PCR, the repertoire was profiled, and TCRdb retains in-frame clones only, with some absent. The data contain 120,000 to 150,000 clones, roughly 87% of them singletons. Sequences were obtained from peripheral blood. These receptors were collected from a human donor in a cohort sampled during active COVID-19.

V usage is TRBV30 and J usage is TRBJ1-6, with 7 bases that match TRBD1. From germline, CDR1 is GTSNPN and CDR2 SVGIG (reference sequence). The CDR3 is 13 residues long. Trimming removed 7 bases from V and 1 base from J; junction bases left unmatched: 1. Written as DNA, the CDR3 is TGTGCCTTCAGGGGGTCCTATAATTCACCCCTCCACTTT. It yields the protein CAFRGSYNSPLHF.

The V gene is TRBV5-4, the J gene TRBJ2-3; 9 nucleotides line up with TRBD1. Germline values: CDR1 SGHNT, CDR2 YYREEE (reference sequence). The CDR3 is 15 residues long. Trimming at V came to 3 bases and at J to 5 bases, leaving 7 bases not matched to a gene. The CDR3 protein is CASSSPQGAGDTQYF. For the CDR3, the DNA is TGTGCCAGCAGCTCGCCACAGGGGGCCGGAGATACGCAGTATTTT.

The J gene is TRBJ1-2, the V gene TRBV30; 7 bases line up with TRBD1. Germline-derived CDR1 and CDR2 are GTSNPN and SVGIG (reference sequence). There are 14 residues in the CDR3. V was pared by 5 bases and J by 2 bases, with 8 bases of the junction left unmatched. CDR3 loop: CAWGGGIRNYGYTF. In DNA form, the CDR3 reads TGTGCCTGGGGAGGGGGCATAAGAAACTATGGCTACACCTTC.

The chain is built from TRBV6-5 and TRBJ2-4, with 8 nucleotides matching TRBD1. The J segment lost 5 bases and the V segment lost 0 bases, leaving 3 bases of the junction unmatched. The length of the CDR3 is 15 residues. Germline CDR1 MNHEY, CDR2 SVGAGI. The DNA for the CDR3 is TGTGCCAGCAGTTACTCGACAGGGGTCCAAAACATTCAGTACTTC. The encoded protein is CASSYSTGVQNIQYF.

The chain is built from TRBV2 and TRBJ2-3; 10 bases line up with TRBD2. Germline lookup yields CDR1 SNHLY and CDR2 FYNNEI. The CDR3 consists of 12 residues. V lost 9 bases to trimming and J lost 3 bases; unmatched junction nucleotides: 0. CDR3 nucleotide sequence: TGTGCCAGGGGACTAGCGACAGATACGCAGTATTTT. Translation: CARGLATDTQYF.

V and J are TRBV12-5 and TRBJ1-2; TRBD1 matches 7 bases. This CDR3 spans 14 amino acids. Trimming cost V 1 base and J 8 bases; bases outside gene matches: 7. Germline lookup yields CDR1 LGHNT and CDR2 FRNRAP. The CDR3 nucleotides are TGTGCTAGTGGTTTGGAGGGACAGAGGGAAGGCTACACCTTC. Translating it yields CASGLEGQREGYTF.

The V and J genes are TRBV13 and TRBJ1-2; unclear D gene. Trimming pared 1 base from V and 4 bases from J, leaving 13 bases between. The CDR3 totals 15 residues. CDR1 PRHDT and CDR2 FYEKMQ come from the germline V gene (reference sequence). CDR3 protein: CASSLEAASVYGYTF. CDR3 DNA: TGTGCCAGCAGCTTAGAGGCTGCCAGCGTCTATGGCTACACCTTC.

The J gene is TRBJ2-5, the V gene TRBV9; a weak D match, TRBD1 (6 bases). The CDR3 length is 15 residues. Germline CDR1 is SGDLS and CDR2 is YYNGEE. With 4 bases removed from V and 0 bases from J, the gap between germline ends came to 13 bases. CDR3 in DNA: TGTGCCAGCAGCCTAGAGGGACACTACCAAGAGACCCAGTACTTC. As protein: CASSLEGHYQETQYF. Looking up the rest from reference TRBV9 and TRBJ2-5 gives the full variable domain: DSGVTQTPKHLITATGQRVTLRCSPRSGDLSVYWYQQSLDQGLQFLIQYYNGEERAKGNILERFSAQQFPDLHSELNLSSLELGDSALYFCASSLEGHYQETQYFGPGTRLLVL.

The chain links TRBV13 to TRBJ2-3; tentative D call: TRBD1 (6 bases). The CDR3 runs to 17 residues. V lost 1 base and J 1 base, leaving 15 bases between the germline ends. CDR1 and CDR2 (germline): PRHDT, FYEKMQ (reference sequence). The CDR3 coding sequence is TGTGCCAGCAGCTTAGTAGGGGACACCTATGGCACAGATACGCAGTATTTT. As protein: CASSLVGDTYGTDTQYF.

The chain uses TRBV7-3 and TRBJ1-6; the D is unclear. Germline V gives CDR1 SGHTA, CDR2 FQGTGA. Trimming pared 2 bases from V and 7 bases from J, leaving 12 bases between. The CDR3 runs 15 residues. The CDR3 region has the DNA TGTGCCAGCAGCTTAGCGGCCAGAACGAATTCACCCCTCCACTTT. This encodes CASSLAARTNSPLHF.

The chain has TRBV14 and TRBJ2-3; TRBD2 matches at 11 bases. V lost 5 bases to trimming and J lost 4 bases; unmatched junction nucleotides: 2. Germline V gene sequence: CDR1 SGHDN, CDR2 FVKESK. The CDR3 loop spans 14 amino acids. The CDR3 sequence is CASSSSGGADTQYF. The CDR3 nucleotides are TGTGCCAGCAGCAGTAGCGGGGGGGCAGATACGCAGTATTTT.

The chain joins TRBV3-1 (or the pseudogene TRBV3-2) to TRBJ1-4; D might be TRBD1 (6 bases). The CDR3 runs to 15 residues. V was shortened by 4 bases and J by 7 bases, with 16 bases between the two germline ends. Germline CDR1 is LGHDT and CDR2 is YNNKEL (reference sequence). Here the CDR3 reads CASSLLLGASEKLFF. The CDR3 nucleotides are TGTGCCAGCAGCCTCCTTTTGGGGGCGAGTGAAAAACTGTTTTTT.

The V gene is TRBV28, the J gene TRBJ1-2; D call uncertain. The V and J ends lost 6 bases and 4 bases respectively, with 15 bases between them. The germline CDR1 and CDR2 sequences are MDHEN and SYDVKM. The length of the CDR3 is 14 residues. CDR3 in DNA: TGTGCCAGCAGGCCCAACGGGGTCCTCTATGGCTACACCTTC. Amino acid sequence: CASRPNGVLYGYTF.

The chain has TRBV5-6 and TRBJ2-5; no firm D call. There are 12 residues in the CDR3. Trimming took 0 bases from V and 4 from J, leaving 4 bases between them. Germline-derived CDR1 and CDR2 are SGHDT and YYEEEE. CDR3 DNA: TGTGCCAGCAGCTTGGACGGAGAGACCCAGTACTTC. Translation gives CASSLDGETQYF. Using reference TRBV5-6 and TRBJ2-5 for the parts outside the CDR3, the full variable domain is DAGVTQSPTHLIKTRGQQVTLRCSPKSGHDTVSWYQQALGQGPQFIFQYYEEEERQRGNFPDRFSGHQFPNYSSELNVNALLLGDSALYLCASSLDGETQYFGPGTRLLVL.

V and J are TRBV27 and TRBJ1-6, with TRBD1 matching over 11 bases. CDR3 length: 19 amino acids. Trimming at V came to 5 bases and at J to 10 bases, leaving 19 bases not matched to a gene. CDR1 and CDR2 from the germline V gene are MNHEY and SMNVEV (reference sequence). In DNA, the CDR3 is TGTGCCAGCAGTCCGACCCGGGACAGGGGGTCGCCGACGGTATCACCCCTCCACTTT. Translation: CASSPTRDRGSPTVSPLHF.

The rearrangement joins TRBV5-4 to TRBJ2-7; 10 nucleotides align to TRBD2. The ends lost 0 bases at V and 4 bases at J; junction bases unmatched: 10. CDR1 SGHNT and CDR2 YYREEE come from the germline V gene (reference sequence). The CDR3 contains 17 residues. The CDR3 nucleotides read TGTGCCAGCAGCTTGGCCCTAGGGCTAGCGGGGGTTTACGAGCAGTACTTC. It translates to CASSLALGLAGVYEQYF.

This clone was counted a single time. The chain combines TRBV19 with TRBJ2-1; 13 bases agree with TRBD2. The CDR3 consists of 18 residues. The V segment lost 3 bases and the J segment 4 bases; nucleotides outside the gene matches: 9. Per germline, CDR1 LNHDA and CDR2 SQIVND (reference sequence). Here the CDR3 DNA reads TGTGCCAGTAGTATTACTAGCGGGGGGGCCTTAAGGTACAATGAGCAGTTCTTC. Protein: CASSITSGGALRYNEQFF.

The V gene is TRBV19, the J gene TRBJ2-1, with 11 bases fitting TRBD2. The CDR3 runs to 16 residues. J was trimmed by 0 bases and V by 3 bases; bases with no gene match: 1. Looked up from germline, CDR1 is LNHDA and CDR2 is SQIVND (reference sequence). The CDR3 loop is CASSITSGGSYNEQFF. CDR3 in DNA: TGTGCCAGTAGTATCACTAGCGGGGGCTCCTACAATGAGCAGTTCTTC.

The rearrangement uses TRBV7-2 and TRBJ2-3, with TRBD2 matching 10 bases. Losses at the gene ends were 3 bases for V and 8 bases for J; bases not matched to a gene: 17. There are 18 residues in the CDR3. The germline gives CDR1 SGHTA, CDR2 FQGNSA. CDR3 DNA sequence: TGTGCCAGCAGCTTCGGAAGCGGGGGGGCCTTGCGCACCGGTACGCAGTATTTT. It encodes CASSFGSGGALRTGTQYF.

This chain connects TRBV27 to TRBJ2-5; TRBD1 matches at 7 bases. CDR3 size: 14 residues. Unmatched junction bases numbered 8, after V lost 5 bases and J lost 5 bases. CDR1 and CDR2 (germline): MNHEY, SMNVEV (reference sequence). Here the CDR3 reads CASSVGQVGETQYF. CDR3 bases: TGTGCCAGCAGTGTTGGACAGGTTGGGGAGACCCAGTACTTC.

The V gene is TRBV3-1 (or the pseudogene TRBV3-2), the J gene TRBJ2-1; D is unresolved. This CDR3 has 15 amino acids. Germline V gene lookup returns CDR1 LGHDT and CDR2 YNNKEL (reference sequence). Trimming removed 1 base at V and 0 bases at J, with 7 bases between. The CDR3 DNA follows: TGTGCCAGCAGCCAAGCTCCCGGCTCCTACAATGAGCAGTTCTTC. This codes for CASSQAPGSYNEQFF.

The chain carries TRBV5-1 and TRBJ1-2; TRBD1 matches at 7 bases. CDR3 length equals 14 residues. J was trimmed by 7 bases and V by 0 bases; bases with no gene match: 6. Germline V gene lookup returns CDR1 SGHRS and CDR2 YFSETQ. The CDR3 region is CASSLAQGESGYTF. The CDR3 DNA is TGCGCCAGCAGCTTGGCGCAGGGGGAAAGTGGCTACACCTTC.

This rearrangement joins TRBV24-1 to TRBJ1-2; 7 bases line up with TRBD1. V trimming: 6 bases; J trimming: 4 bases; junction bases outside the gene matches: 1. Per germline, CDR1 KGHDR and CDR2 SFDVKD. This CDR3 spans 12 amino acids. CDR3 DNA: TGTGCCACCAGTCGACAGGGCTATGGCTACACCTTC. It specifies CATSRQGYGYTF.

Only one count was recorded for this clone. The chain is built from TRBV3-1 (or the pseudogene TRBV3-2) and TRBJ1-1, with D possibly being TRBD1 (5 bases). Germline V gene data show CDR1 as LGHDT and CDR2 as YNNKEL (reference sequence). The CDR3 spans 16 residues. V lost 1 base and J lost 5, with 17 bases in between. This CDR3 is CASSQGMRGGNTEAFF. CDR3 nucleotide sequence: TGTGCCAGCAGCCAAGGCATGCGGGGGGGGAATACTGAAGCTTTCTTT.

Only one count was recorded for this clone. V is TRBV7-9 and J is TRBJ1-1, with D possibly being TRBD1 (5 bases). The germline V and J ends were trimmed by 1 base and 4 bases, with 10 bases remaining between them. The CDR3 runs 14 residues. Germline CDR1 is SEHNR and CDR2 is FQNEAQ (reference sequence). Here the CDR3 DNA reads TGTGCCAGCAGCTTAGACCAGGGTGCCACTGAAGCTTTCTTT. The encoded protein is CASSLDQGATEAFF.

This clone has only one observation. The chain joins TRBV3-1 (or the pseudogene TRBV3-2) to TRBJ2-3; 13 bases agree with TRBD2. This CDR3 has 17 residues. The germline CDR1 and CDR2 sequences are LGHDT and YNNKEL (reference sequence). Losses at the gene ends were 3 bases for V and 7 bases for J; bases not matched to a gene: 10. CDR3: CASSHDTSGGARNTQYF. For the CDR3, the DNA is TGTGCCAGCAGCCATGATACTAGCGGGGGGGCCAGGAATACGCAGTATTTT.

As concerns this clone: The same CDR3 arises from other DNA sequences in this sample as well. The CDR3 spells CASSLSGNSPLHF. In DNA, the CDR3 is TGTGCCAGCAGCTTAAGCGGCAATTCACCCCTCCACTTT. The chain couples TRBV7-3 to TRBJ1-6; D ambiguous. Germline V gene lookup returns CDR1 SGHTA and CDR2 FQGTGA. The CDR3 sequence is 13 residues long. Trimming stripped 1 base from V and 7 bases from J, with 5 bases between.